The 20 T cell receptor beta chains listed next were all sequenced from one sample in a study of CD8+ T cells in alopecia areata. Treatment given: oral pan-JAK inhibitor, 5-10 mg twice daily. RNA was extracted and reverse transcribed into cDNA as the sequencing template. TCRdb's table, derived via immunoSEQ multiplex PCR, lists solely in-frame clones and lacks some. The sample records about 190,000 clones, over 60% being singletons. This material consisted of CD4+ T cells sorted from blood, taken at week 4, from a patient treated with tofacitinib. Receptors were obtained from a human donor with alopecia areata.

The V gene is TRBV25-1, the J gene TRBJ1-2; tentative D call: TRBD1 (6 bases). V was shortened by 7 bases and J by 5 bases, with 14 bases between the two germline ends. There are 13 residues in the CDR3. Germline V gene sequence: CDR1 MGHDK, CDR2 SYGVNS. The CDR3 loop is CASTRGPPYGYTF. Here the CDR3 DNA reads TGTGCCAGCACTCGGGGGCCTCCTTATGGCTACACCTTC.

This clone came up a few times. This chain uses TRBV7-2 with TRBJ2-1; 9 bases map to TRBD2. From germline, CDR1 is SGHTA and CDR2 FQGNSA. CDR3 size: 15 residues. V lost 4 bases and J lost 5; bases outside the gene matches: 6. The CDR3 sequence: CASSSAGLANNEQFF. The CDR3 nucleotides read TGTGCCAGCAGCTCGGCGGGACTAGCCAACAATGAGCAGTTCTTC.

The CDR3 DNA reads as TGCAGTGCTAGGGACAAACTGTTTTTT. Protein product: CSARDKLFF. The chain is built from TRBV20-1 and TRBJ1-4; D not resolved. V lost 3 bases and J 11 bases, leaving 4 bases between the germline ends. This CDR3 contains 9 residues. The germline V gene encodes CDR1 DFQATT and CDR2 SNEGSKA (reference sequence).

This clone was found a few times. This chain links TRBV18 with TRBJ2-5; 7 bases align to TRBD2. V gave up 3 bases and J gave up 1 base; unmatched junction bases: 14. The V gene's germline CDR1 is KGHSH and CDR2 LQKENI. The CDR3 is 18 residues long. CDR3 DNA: TGTGCCAGCTCACCCGGCCTAAGGACTAGTTTAGCCCAAGAGACCCAGTACTTC. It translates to CASSPGLRTSLAQETQYF. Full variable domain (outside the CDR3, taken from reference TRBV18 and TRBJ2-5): NAGVMQNPRHLVRRRGQEARLRCSPMKGHSHVYWYRQLPEEGLKFMVYLQKENIIDESGMPKERFSAEFPKEGPSILRIQQVVRGDSAAYFCASSPGLRTSLAQETQYFGPGTRLLVL.

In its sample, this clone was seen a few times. The CDR3 DNA is TGCGCCAGCAGCCACGGACAGGACTTAAACACAGATACGCAGTATTTT. Its protein is CASSHGQDLNTDTQYF. This chain connects TRBV4-1 to TRBJ2-3; 7 bases align to TRBD1. With 3 bases clipped from V and 2 bases from J, the junction kept 8 bases outside the gene matches. This CDR3 is 16 amino acids long. Germline V gene sequence: CDR1 MGHRA, CDR2 YSYEKL.

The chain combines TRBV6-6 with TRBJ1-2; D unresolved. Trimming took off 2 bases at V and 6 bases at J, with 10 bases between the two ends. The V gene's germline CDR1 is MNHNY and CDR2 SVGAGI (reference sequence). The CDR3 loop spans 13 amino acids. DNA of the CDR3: TGTGCCAGCAGTTACCCTAGGGAGGATGGCTACACCTTC. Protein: CASSYPREDGYTF.

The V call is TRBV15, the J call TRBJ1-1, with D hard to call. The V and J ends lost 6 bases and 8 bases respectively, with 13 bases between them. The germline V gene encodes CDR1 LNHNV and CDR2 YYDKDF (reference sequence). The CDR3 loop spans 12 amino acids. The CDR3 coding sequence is TGTGCCACCAGGATTATGGGGTCCGAAGCTTTCTTT. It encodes CATRIMGSEAFF.

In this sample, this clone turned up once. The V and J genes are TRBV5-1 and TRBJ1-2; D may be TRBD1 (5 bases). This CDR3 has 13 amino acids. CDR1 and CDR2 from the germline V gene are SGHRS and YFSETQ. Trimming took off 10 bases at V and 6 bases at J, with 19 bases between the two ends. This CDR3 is CASKVAGADGYTF. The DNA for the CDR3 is TGCGCCTCAAAAGTTGCCGGGGCGGATGGCTACACCTTC.

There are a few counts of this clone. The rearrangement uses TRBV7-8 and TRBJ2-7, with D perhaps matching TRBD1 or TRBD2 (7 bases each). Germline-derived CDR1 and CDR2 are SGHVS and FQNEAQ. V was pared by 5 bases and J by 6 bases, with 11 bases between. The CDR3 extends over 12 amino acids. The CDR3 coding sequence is TGTGCCAGCAGCCCCAGGGGGGGCGAGCAGTACTTC. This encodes CASSPRGGEQYF.

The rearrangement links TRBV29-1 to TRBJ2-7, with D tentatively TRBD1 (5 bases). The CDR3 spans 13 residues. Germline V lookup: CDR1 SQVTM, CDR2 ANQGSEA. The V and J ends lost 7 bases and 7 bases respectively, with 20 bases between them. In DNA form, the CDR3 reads TGCAGCGCCTGGGCACAGGACCCCGGGGAGCAGTACTTC. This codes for CSAWAQDPGEQYF.

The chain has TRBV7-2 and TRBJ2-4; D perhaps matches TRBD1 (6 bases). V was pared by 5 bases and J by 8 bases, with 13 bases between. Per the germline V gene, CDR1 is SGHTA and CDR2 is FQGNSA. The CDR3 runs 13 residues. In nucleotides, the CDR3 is TGTGCCAGCAGCCGGGACACACGGGACATTCAGTACTTC. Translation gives CASSRDTRDIQYF.

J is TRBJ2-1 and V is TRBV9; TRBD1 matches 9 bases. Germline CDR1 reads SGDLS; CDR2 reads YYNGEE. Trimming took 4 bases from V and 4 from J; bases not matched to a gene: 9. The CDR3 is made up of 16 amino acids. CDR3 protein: CASSKTGGLGYNEQFF. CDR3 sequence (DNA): TGTGCCAGCAGCAAAACAGGGGGCCTCGGGTACAATGAGCAGTTCTTC.

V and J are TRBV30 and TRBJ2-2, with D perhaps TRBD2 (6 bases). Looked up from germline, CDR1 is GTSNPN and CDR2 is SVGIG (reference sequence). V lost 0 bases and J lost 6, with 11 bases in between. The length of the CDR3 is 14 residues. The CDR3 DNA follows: TGTGCCTGGAGTGTACTAGGAGGGTCCGGGGAGCTGTTTTTT. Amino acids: CAWSVLGGSGELFF. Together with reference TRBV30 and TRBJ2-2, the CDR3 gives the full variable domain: SQTIHQWPATLVQPVGSPLSLECTVEGTSNPNLYWYRQAAGRGLQLLFYSVGIGQISSEVPQNLSASRPQDRQFILSSKKLLLSDSGFYLCAWSVLGGSGELFFGEGSRLTVL.

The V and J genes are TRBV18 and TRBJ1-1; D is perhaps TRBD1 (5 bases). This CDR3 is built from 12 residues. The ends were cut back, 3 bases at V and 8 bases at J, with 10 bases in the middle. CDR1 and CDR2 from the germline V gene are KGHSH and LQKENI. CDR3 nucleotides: TGTGCCAGCTCACCCGGGGGGGTGGAAGCTTTCTTT. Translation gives CASSPGGVEAFF. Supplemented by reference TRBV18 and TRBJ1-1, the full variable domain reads NAGVMQNPRHLVRRRGQEARLRCSPMKGHSHVYWYRQLPEEGLKFMVYLQKENIIDESGMPKERFSAEFPKEGPSILRIQQVVRGDSAAYFCASSPGGVEAFFGQGTRLTVV.

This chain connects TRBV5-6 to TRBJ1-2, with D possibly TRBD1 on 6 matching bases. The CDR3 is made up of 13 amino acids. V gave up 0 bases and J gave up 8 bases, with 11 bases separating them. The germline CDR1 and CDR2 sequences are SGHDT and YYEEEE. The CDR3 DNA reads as TGTGCCAGCAGCTTGGGGCAGGGGATCGGCTACACCTTC. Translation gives CASSLGQGIGYTF.

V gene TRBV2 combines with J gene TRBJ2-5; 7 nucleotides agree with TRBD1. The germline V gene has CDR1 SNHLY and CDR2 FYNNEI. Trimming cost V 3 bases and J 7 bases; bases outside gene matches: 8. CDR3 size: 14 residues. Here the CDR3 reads CASSEGQPLSTQYF. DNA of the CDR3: TGTGCCAGCAGTGAGGGACAGCCACTCTCGACCCAGTACTTC.

Written as DNA, the CDR3 is TGCAGCGTCCAAAACCTGTATGAGAACACTGAAGCTTTCTTT. It is translated as CSVQNLYENTEAFF. This chain connects TRBV29-1 to TRBJ1-1, with D uncertain. CDR1 and CDR2 from the germline V gene are SQVTM and ANQGSEA. The CDR3 totals 14 residues. V was pared by 6 bases and J by 1 base, with 15 bases between.

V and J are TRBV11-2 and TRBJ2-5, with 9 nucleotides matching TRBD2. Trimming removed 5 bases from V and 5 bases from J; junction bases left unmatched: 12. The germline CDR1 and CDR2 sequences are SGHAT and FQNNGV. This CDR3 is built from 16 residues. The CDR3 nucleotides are TGTGCCAGCAGCGCGATTGGCGGGGGGGCCAGGGAGACCCAGTACTTC. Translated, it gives CASSAIGGGARETQYF. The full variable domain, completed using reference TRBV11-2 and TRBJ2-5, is EAGVAQSPRYKIIEKRQSVAFWCNPISGHATLYWYQQILGQGPKLLIQFQNNGVVDDSQLPKDRFSAERLKGVDSTLKIQPAKLEDSAVYLCASSAIGGGARETQYFGPGTRLLVL.

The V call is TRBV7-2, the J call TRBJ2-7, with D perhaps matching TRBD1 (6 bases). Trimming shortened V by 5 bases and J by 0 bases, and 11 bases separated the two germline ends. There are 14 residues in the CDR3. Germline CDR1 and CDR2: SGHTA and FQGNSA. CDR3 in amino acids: CASSPADSSYEQYF. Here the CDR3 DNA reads TGTGCCAGCAGCCCCGCGGACAGCTCCTACGAGCAGTACTTC. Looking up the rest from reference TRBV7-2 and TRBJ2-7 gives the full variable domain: GAGVSQSPSNKVTEKGKDVELRCDPISGHTALYWYRQSLGQGLEFLIYFQGNSAPDKSGLPSDRFSAERTGGSVSTLTIQRTQQEDSAVYLCASSPADSSYEQYFGPGTRLTVT.

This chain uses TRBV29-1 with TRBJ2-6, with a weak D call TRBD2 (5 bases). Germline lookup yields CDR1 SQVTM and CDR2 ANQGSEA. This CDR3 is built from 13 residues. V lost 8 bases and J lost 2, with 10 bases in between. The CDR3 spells CSIAEAGANVLTF. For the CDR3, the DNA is TGCAGCATCGCGGAGGCTGGGGCCAACGTCCTGACTTTC.